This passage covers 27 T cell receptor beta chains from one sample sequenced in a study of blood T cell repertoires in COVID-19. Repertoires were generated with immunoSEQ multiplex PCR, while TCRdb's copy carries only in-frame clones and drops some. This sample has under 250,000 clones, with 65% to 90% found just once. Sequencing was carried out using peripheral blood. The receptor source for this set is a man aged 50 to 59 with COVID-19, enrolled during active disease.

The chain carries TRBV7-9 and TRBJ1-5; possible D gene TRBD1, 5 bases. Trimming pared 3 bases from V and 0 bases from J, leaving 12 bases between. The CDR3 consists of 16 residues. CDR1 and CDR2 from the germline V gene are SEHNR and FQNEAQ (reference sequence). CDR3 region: CASSFGARNSNQPQHF. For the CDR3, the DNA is TGTGCCAGCAGCTTTGGGGCGCGGAATAGCAATCAGCCCCAGCATTTT.

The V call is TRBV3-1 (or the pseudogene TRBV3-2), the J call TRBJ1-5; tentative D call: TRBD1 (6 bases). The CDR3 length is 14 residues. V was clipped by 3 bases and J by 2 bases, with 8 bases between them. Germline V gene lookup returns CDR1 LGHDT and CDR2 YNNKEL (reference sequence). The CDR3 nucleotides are TGTGCCAGCAGCCATTCAGGGGGCAATCAGCCCCAGCATTTT. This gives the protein CASSHSGGNQPQHF.

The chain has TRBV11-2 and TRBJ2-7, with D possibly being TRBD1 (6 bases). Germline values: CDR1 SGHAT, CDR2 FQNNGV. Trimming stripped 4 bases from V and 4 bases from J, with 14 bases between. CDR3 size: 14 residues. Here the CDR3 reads CASSSDRTAYEQYF. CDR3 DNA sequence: TGTGCCAGCAGCTCCGACAGGACGGCGTACGAGCAGTACTTC.

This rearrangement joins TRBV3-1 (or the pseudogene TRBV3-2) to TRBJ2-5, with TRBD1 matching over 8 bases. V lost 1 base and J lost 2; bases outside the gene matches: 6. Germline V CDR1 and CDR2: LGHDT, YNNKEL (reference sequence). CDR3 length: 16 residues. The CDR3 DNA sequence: TGTGCCAGCAGCCAAGGACAGGGGATATCTCAAGAGACCCAGTACTTC. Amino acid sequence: CASSQGQGISQETQYF.

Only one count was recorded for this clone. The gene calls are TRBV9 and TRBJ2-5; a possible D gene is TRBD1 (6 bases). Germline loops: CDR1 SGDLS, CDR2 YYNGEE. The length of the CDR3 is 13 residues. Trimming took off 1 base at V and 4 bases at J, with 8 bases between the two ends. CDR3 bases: TGTGCCAGCAGCGTAACAGGGCTAGAGACCCAGTACTTC. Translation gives CASSVTGLETQYF.

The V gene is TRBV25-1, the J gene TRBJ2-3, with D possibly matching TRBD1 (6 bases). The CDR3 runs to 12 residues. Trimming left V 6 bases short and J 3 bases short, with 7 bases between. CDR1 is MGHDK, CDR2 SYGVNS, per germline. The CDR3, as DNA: TGTGCCAGCAGCCAGGGGACAGATACGCAGTATTTT. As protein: CASSQGTDTQYF.

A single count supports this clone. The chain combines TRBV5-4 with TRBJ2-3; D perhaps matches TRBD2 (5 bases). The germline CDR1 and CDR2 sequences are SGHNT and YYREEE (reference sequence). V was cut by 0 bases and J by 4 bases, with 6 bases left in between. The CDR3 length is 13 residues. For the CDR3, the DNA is TGTGCCAGCAGCTTGGAGGAGGCAGATACGCAGTATTTT. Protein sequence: CASSLEEADTQYF.

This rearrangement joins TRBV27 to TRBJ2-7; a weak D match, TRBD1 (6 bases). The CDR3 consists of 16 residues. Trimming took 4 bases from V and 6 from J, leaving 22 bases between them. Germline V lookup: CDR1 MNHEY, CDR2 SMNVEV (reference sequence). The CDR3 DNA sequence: TGTGCCAGCAGTTCTCTTCCTGACAGGCCCGTTGGCGAGCAGTACTTC. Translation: CASSSLPDRPVGEQYF.

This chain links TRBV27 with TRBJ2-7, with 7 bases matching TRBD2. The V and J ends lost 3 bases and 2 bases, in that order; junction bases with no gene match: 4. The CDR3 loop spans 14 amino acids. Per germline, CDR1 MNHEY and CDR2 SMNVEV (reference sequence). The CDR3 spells CASSLGRGTYEQYF. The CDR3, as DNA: TGTGCCAGCAGTTTGGGGCGGGGGACCTACGAGCAGTACTTC.

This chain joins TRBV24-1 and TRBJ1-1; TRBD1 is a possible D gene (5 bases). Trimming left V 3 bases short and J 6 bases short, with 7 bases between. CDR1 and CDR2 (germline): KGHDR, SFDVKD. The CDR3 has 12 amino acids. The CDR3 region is CATSDRGSEAFF. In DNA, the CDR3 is TGTGCCACCAGTGATAGGGGATCTGAAGCTTTCTTT.

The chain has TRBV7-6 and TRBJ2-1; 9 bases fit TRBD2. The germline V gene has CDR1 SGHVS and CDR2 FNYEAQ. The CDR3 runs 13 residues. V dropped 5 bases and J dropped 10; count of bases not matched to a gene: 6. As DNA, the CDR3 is TGTGCCAGCAGCCCCGGTCTAGCGGGGGAGCAGTTCTTC. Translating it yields CASSPGLAGEQFF.

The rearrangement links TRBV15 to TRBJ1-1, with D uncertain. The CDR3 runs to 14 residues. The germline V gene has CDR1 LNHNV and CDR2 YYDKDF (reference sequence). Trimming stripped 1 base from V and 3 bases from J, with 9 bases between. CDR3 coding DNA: TGTGCCACCAGCAGAGTCGGCGGATACACTGAAGCTTTCTTT. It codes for CATSRVGGYTEAFF.

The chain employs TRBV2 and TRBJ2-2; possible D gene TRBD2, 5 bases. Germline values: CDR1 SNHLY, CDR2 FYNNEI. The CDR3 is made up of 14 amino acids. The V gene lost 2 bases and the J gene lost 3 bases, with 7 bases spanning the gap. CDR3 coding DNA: TGTGCCAGCAGTGAAAGGACTCACACCGGGGAGCTGTTTTTT. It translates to CASSERTHTGELFF. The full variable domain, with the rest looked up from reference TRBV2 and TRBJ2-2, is EPEVTQTPSHQVTQMGQEVILRCVPISNHLYFYWYRQILGQKVEFLVSFYNNEISEKSEIFDDQFSVERPDGSNFTLKIRSTKLEDSAMYFCASSERTHTGELFFGEGSRLTVL.

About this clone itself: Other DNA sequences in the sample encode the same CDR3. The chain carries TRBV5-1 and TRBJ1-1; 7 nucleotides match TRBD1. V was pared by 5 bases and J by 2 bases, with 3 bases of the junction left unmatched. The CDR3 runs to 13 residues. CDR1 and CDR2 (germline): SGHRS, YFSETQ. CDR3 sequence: CASRTGTNTEAFF. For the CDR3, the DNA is TGCGCCAGCAGGACAGGGACTAACACTGAAGCTTTCTTT.

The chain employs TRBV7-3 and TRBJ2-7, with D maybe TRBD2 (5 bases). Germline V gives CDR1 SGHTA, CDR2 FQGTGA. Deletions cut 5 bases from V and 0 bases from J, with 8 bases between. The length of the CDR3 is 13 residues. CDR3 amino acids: CASSTGISYEQYF. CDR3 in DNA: TGTGCCAGCAGCACGGGGATCTCCTACGAGCAGTACTTC.

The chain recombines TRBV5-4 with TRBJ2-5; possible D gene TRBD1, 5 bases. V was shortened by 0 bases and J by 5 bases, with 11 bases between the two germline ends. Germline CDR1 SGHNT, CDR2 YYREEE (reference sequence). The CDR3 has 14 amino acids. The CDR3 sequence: CASSLARAGETQYF. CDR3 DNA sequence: TGTGCCAGCAGCTTGGCCAGGGCCGGGGAGACCCAGTACTTC.

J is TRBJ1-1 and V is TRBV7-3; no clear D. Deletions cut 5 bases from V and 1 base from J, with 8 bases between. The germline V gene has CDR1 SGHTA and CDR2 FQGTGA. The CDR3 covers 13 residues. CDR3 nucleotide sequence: TGTGCCAGCAGCGAACTCCGGAACACTGAAGCTTTCTTT. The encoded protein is CASSELRNTEAFF.

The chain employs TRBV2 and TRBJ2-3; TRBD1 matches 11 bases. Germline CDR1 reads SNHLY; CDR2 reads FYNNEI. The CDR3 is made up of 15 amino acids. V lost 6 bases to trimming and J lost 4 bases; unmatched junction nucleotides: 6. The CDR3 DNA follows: TGTGCCAGCAGCCGGGACAGGGGGTGGGCAGATACGCAGTATTTT. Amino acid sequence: CASSRDRGWADTQYF.

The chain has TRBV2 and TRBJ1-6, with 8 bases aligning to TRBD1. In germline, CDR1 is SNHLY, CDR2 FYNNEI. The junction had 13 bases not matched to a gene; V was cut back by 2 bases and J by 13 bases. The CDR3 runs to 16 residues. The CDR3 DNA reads TGTGCCAGCAGTGAATCCTCAGGGGGCACGTCGTTGCCCCTCCACTTT. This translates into CASSESSGGTSLPLHF. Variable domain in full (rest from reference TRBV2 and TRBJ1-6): EPEVTQTPSHQVTQMGQEVILRCVPISNHLYFYWYRQILGQKVEFLVSFYNNEISEKSEIFDDQFSVERPDGSNFTLKIRSTKLEDSAMYFCASSESSGGTSLPLHFGNGTRLTVT.

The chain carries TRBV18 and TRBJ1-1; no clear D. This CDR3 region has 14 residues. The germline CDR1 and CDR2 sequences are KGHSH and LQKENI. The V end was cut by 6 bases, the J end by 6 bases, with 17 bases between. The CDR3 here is CASSPDTGRAEAFF. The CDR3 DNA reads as TGTGCCAGCTCCCCCGACACTGGGCGGGCTGAAGCTTTCTTT.

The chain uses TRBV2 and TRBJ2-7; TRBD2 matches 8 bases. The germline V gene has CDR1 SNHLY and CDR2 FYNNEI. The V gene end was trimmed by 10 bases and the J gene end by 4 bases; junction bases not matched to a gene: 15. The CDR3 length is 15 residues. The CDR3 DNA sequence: TGTGCCATCCAGCTAAAGCGGGAGAGGGCTTACGAGCAGTACTTC. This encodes CAIQLKRERAYEQYF.

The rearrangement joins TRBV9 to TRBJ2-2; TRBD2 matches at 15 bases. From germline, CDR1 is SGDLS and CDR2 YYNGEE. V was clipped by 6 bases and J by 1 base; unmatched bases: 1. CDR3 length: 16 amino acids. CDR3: CASKGLAGGNTGELFF. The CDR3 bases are TGTGCCAGCAAGGGACTAGCGGGAGGGAACACCGGGGAGCTGTTTTTT.

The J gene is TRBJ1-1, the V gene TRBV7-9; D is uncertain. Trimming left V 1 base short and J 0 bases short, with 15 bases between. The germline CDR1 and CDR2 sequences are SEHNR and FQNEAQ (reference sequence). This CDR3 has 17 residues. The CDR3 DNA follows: TGTGCCAGCAGCTTAGATGCTGGTCGCTATATGAACACTGAAGCTTTCTTT. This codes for CASSLDAGRYMNTEAFF.

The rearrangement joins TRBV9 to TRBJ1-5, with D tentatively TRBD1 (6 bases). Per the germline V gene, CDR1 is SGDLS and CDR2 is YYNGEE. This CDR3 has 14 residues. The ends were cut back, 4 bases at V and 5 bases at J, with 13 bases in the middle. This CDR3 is CASSLRQDHQPQHF. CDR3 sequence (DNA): TGTGCCAGCAGCCTCCGACAGGACCATCAGCCCCAGCATTTT.

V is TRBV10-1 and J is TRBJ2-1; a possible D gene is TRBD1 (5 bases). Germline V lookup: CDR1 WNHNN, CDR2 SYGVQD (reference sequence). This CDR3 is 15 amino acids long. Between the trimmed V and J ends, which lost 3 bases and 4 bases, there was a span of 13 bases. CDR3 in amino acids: CASSETIDSYNEQFF. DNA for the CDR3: TGCGCCAGCAGTGAAACAATAGACAGTTACAATGAGCAGTTCTTC.

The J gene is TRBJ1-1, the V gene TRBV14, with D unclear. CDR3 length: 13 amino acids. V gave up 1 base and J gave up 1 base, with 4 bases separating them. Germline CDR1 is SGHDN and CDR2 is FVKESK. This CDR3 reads CASSQAPNTEAFF. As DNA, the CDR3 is TGTGCCAGCAGCCAAGCTCCGAACACTGAAGCTTTCTTT. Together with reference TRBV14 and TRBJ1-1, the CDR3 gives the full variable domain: EAGVTQFPSHSVIEKGQTVTLRCDPISGHDNLYWYRRVMGKEIKFLLHFVKESKQDESGMPNNRFLAERTGGTYSTLKVQPAELEDSGVYFCASSQAPNTEAFFGQGTRLTVV.

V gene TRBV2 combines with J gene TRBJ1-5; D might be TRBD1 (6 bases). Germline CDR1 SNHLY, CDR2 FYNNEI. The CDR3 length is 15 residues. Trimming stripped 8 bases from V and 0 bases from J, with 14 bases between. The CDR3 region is CASRGGANSNQPQHF. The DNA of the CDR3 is TGTGCCAGCCGGGGGGGGGCGAATAGCAATCAGCCCCAGCATTTT.